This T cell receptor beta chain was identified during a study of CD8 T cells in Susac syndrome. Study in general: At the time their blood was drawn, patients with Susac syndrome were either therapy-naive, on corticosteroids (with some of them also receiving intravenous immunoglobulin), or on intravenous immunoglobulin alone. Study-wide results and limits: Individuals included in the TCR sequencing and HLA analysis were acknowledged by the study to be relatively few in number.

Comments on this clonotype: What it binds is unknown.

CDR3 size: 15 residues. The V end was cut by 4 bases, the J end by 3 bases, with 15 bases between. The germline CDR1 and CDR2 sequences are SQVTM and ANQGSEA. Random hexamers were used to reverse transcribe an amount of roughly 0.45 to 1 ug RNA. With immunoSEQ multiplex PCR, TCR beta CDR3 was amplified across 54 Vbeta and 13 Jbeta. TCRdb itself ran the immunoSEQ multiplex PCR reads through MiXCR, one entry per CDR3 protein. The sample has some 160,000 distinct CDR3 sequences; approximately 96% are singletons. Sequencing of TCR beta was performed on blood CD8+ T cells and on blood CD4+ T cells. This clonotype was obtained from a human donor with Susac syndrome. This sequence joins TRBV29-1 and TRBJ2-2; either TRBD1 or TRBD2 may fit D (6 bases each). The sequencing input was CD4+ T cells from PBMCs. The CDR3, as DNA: TGCAGCGTTGGTTCCGGGGGCGCGTACACCGGGGAGCTGTTTTTT. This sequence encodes CSVGSGGAYTGELFF.